This TCR beta chain was captured by sequencing in a study of T cells after yellow fever vaccination. Overall study: With SMART-Seq v4 Ultra Low Input, the fractions containing low cell numbers were prepared. Findings and limits, study-wide: The study found a weaker secondary response that peaked faster, day 5 versus 15. Booster sampling recovered most clones from primary vaccination (around 97% CD4, around 90% CD8).

Germline-derived CDR1 and CDR2 are KGHDR and SFDVKD. With V trimmed by 10 bases and J by 6 bases, 9 bases remained unmatched. The CDR3 sequence is 13 residues long. TCR cDNA, made by 5'RACE template switching, carried an added universal primer site and UMIs. TCRdb ran MiXCR on the 5' RACE reads and lists one entry per CDR3 protein. The sample records fewer than 350,000 distinct CDR3 sequences, roughly 3.5% being singletons. This clonotype showed up many times. The antigen is not known. The V gene is TRBV24-1, the J gene TRBJ2-3, with 7 bases fitting TRBD1. Here the sequenced sample was PBMCs, taken on the day of the yellow fever booster vaccination. The clonotype comes from a young man who received the YFV17D yellow fever vaccine. CDR3 in amino acids: CATRGPVMDTQYF. DNA of the CDR3: TGTGCCACAAGGGGGCCAGTCATGGATACGCAGTATTTT.